This note documents a single TCR beta chain sequence. Its antigen is unknown. The assay was immunoSEQ multiplex PCR, and TCRdb's table has in-frame clones only and misses some. The data contain roughly 84,000 clones, 80% of them singletons. This entry comes from a study of memory CD4+ T cells and cytomegalovirus serostatus. Whole-study findings and limits: Each of 55 to 80 CMV-associated TCRbeta sequences occurred in one to five individuals. Suggested: most of the CMV-linked TCR signature lies in CD4+ memory cells.

Single viable CD3+CD4+CD8-CD45RO+ cells were sorted as the memory CD4+ T cells. The germline gives CDR1 SGHTA, CDR2 FQGNSA. CDR3 length: 16 residues. V was clipped by 1 base and J by 0 bases, with 13 bases between them. The chain is built from TRBV7-2 and TRBJ2-7; tentative D call: TRBD1 (6 bases). This receptor was identified in an adult in good health and CMV-seronegative. Sequences were obtained from memory CD4+ T cells from blood. CDR3 bases: TGTGCCAGCAGCTTAGATGGGGGCTTTAGCTCCTACGAGCAGTACTTC. This encodes CASSLDGGFSSYEQYF.